This TCR beta chain originates from a study of T cell responses to AZD1222 COVID-19 vaccine. Study findings and constraints: The study reported that nearly half of spike-specific TCRs target unmutated variant regions.

Remarks on this clone: Antigen specificity is unknown.

V shed 0 bases, J shed 3 bases, and the junction held 12 bases outside the gene matches. Looked up from germline, CDR1 is LGHDT and CDR2 is YNNKEL (reference sequence). This CDR3 contains 19 residues. Sequencing used immunoSEQ multiplex PCR; TCRdb keeps in-frame clones, though not all of them. The sample has about 140,000 clones, around 92% seen once. The chain recombines TRBV3-1 (or the pseudogene TRBV3-2) with TRBJ2-1, with TRBD2 matching 9 bases. The sequence was obtained from an adult in good health. Material: peripheral blood, obtained on day 0 of AZD1222 vaccination. The CDR3 sequence is CASSQDEGAGGPLYNEQFF. DNA for the CDR3: TGTGCCAGCAGCCAAGATGAGGGCGCGGGAGGGCCCCTCTACAATGAGCAGTTCTTC.